This T cell receptor beta chain was identified in a study of CD8 T cells in Susac syndrome. The wider study: Clinical remission applied to under 10 sequenced Susac syndrome patients, and about 6 had active disease. Patients with Susac syndrome were therapy-naive, on corticosteroids, or on intravenous immunoglobulin alone at blood draw.

With 7 bases removed from V and 0 bases from J, the gap between germline ends came to 8 bases. CDR1 is SQVTM and CDR2 is ANQGSEA in the germline V gene. The CDR3 has 12 residues. Random hexamers primed reverse transcription of about 0.5 to 1 ug RNA. Amplification of the TCR beta CDR3 was carried out by immunoSEQ multiplex PCR, which spanned a total of 54 Vbeta and 13 Jbeta segments. TCRdb redid the calling of the immunoSEQ multiplex PCR reads with MiXCR, one entry per CDR3 protein. The repertoire consists of 95,000 to 150,000 distinct CDR3 sequences, with 96% occurring once and the leading ten covering approximately 0.15%.

The V gene is TRBV29-1, the J gene TRBJ2-3; possible D gene TRBD2, 6 bases. Material for sequencing was CD4+ T cells from PBMCs. The TCR originated in a human donor with Susac syndrome. The CDR3 DNA reads TGCAGCGGGAGGGATAGCACAGATACGCAGTATTTT. Translating gives CSGRDSTDTQYF.